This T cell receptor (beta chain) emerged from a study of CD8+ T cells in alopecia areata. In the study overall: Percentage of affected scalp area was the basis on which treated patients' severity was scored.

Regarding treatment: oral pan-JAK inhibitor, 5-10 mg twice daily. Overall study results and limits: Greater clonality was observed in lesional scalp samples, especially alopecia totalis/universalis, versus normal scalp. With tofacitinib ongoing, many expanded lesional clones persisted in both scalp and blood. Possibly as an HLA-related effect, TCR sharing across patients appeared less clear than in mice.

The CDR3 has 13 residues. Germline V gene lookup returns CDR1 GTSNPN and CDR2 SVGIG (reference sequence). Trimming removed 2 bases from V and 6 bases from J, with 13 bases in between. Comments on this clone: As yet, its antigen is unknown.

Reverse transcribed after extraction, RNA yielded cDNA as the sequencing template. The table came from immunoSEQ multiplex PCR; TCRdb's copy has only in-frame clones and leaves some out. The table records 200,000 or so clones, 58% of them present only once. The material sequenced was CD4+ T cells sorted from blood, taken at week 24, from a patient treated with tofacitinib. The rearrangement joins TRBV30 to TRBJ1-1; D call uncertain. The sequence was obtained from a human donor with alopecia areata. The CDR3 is CAWSSFNGAEAFF. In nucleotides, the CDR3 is TGTGCCTGGAGTTCATTTAACGGGGCTGAAGCTTTCTTT.